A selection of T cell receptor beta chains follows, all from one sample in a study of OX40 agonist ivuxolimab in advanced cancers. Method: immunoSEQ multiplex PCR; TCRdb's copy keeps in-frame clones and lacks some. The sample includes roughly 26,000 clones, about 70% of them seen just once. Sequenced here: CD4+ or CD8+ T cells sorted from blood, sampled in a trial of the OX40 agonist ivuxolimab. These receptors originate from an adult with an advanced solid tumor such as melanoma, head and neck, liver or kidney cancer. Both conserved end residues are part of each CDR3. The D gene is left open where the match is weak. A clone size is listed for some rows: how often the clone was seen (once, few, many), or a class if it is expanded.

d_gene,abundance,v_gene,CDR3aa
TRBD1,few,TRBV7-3,CASSASGGIATGELFF
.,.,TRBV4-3,CASSQELSGSSYNSPLHF
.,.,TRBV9,CASSPRAGGGGDTQYF
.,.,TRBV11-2,CASSYSGTMTPGTF
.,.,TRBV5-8,CASSRKNYVVYGYTF
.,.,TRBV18,CASSPSGPHSPLHF
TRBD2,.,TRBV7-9,CASSLGLAGWSTDTQYF
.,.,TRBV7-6,CASSPKPYNEQFF
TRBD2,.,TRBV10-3,CAISAGLGSSDTQYF
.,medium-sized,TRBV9,CASSNSRTETQYF
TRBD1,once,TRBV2,CASRPGQGSYTF
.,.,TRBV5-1,CASSSSLSETGELFF
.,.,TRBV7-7,CASSLWLNTEAFF
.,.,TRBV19,CASRISRAASNEQYF
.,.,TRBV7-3,CASSLSTDYNEQFF
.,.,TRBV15,CATSRDPLNEQFF
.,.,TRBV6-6,CASTHAGTKETQYF
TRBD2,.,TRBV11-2,CASRSSGGPDTQYF
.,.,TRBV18,CASSPIRVDTQYF
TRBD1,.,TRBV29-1,CSVGYWGTVGDQPQHF
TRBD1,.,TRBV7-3,CASSPWAGQGYNEQFF
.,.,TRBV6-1,CASSLLETQYF
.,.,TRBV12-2,CASRVGQNTEAFF
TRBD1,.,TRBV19,CASTSDRDNQPQHF
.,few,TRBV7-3,CASSFGGAADTQYF
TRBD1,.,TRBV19,CASRTGETNYGYTF
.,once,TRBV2,CASSVLGWGEKLFF
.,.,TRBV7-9,CASSPRGGQVGGTQYF
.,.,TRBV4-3,CASSQEVAANYGYTF
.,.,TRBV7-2,CASSLGFLANYGYTF
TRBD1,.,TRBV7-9,CASSLGTGAGNTIYF
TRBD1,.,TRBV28,CASSLRTGGNTGELFF
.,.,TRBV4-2,CASSQVDFTDTQYF
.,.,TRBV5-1,CASSPRSTFTEAFF
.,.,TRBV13,CASSFEGKEQYF
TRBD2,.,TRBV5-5,CASSAGGLTYEQYF
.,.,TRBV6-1,CASGREMNTEAFF
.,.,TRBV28,CASSGTYEQYF
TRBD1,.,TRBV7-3,CASSLQGAGSNEQFF
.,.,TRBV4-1,CASSQGFLETQYF
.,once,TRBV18,CASSGGETQYF
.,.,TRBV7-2,CASSARLLRSTDTQYF
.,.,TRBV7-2,CASSFGPTYTEAFF
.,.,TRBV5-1,CASSLGGGRGSNQPQHF
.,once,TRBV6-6,CASTVDSNTIYF
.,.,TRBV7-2,CASSFRHDQPQHF
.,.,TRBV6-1,CASSESRDYGYTF
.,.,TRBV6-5,CASSSDSAGANVLTF
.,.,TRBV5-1,CASSLTESTTQYF
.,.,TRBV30,CAWSHPGGNGNTIYF
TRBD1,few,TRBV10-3,CAISAQQGNEQFF
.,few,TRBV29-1,CSAEPGNTEAFF
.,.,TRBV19,CASSITGKGETQYF
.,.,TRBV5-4,CASSLGRDSSYGYTF
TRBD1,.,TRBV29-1,CSVVPLDRVGTF
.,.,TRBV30,CAWRERGGHGYTF
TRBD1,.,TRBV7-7,CASSPDRGYEQYF